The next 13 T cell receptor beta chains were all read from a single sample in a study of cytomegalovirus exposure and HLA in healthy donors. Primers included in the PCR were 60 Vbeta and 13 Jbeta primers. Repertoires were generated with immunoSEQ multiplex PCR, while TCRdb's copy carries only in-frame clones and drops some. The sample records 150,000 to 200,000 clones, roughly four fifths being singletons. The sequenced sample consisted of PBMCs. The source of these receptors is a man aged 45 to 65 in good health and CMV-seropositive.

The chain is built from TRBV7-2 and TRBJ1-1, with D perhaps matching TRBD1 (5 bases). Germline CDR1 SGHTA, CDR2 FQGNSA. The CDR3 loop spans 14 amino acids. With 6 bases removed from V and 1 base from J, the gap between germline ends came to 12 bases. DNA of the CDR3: TGTGCCAGCAGGAGACAGTCATCGAACACTGAAGCTTTCTTT. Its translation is CASRRQSSNTEAFF.

The CDR3 sequence: CASSYDRLGYEQFF. As DNA, the CDR3 is TGTGCCAGCAGTTATGACCGTCTCGGGTATGAGCAGTTCTTC. The chain carries TRBV6-5 and TRBJ2-1; D remains unclear. Germline V gene data show CDR1 as MNHEY and CDR2 as SVGAGI. This CDR3 has 14 amino acids. V was cut by 3 bases and J by 8 bases, with 14 bases left in between.

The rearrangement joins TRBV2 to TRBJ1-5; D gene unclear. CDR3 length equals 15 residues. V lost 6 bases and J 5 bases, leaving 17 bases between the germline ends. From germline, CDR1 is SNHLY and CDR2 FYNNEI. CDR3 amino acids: CASRARGAYDQPQHF. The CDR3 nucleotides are TGTGCCAGCAGGGCCCGGGGAGCCTACGATCAGCCCCAGCATTTT. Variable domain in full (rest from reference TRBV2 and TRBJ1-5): EPEVTQTPSHQVTQMGQEVILRCVPISNHLYFYWYRQILGQKVEFLVSFYNNEISEKSEIFDDQFSVERPDGSNFTLKIRSTKLEDSAMYFCASRARGAYDQPQHFGDGTRLSIL.

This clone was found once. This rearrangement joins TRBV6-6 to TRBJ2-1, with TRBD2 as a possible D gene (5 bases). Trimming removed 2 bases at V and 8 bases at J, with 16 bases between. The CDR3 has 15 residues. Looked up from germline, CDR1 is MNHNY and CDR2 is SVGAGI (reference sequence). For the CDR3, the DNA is TGTGCCAGCAGTTACAAGAGCGGCCCTCGGGATGAGCAGTTCTTC. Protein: CASSYKSGPRDEQFF.

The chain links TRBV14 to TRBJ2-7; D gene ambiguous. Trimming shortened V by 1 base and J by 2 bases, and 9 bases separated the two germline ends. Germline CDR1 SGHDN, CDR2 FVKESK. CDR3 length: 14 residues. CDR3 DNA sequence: TGTGCCAGCAGCCAAGGTGGAGCTACCTACGAGCAGTACTTC. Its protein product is CASSQGGATYEQYF.

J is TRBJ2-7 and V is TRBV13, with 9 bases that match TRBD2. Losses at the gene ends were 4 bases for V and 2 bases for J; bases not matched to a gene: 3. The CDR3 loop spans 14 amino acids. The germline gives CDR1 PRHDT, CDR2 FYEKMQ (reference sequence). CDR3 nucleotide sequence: TGTGCCAGCAGCTCGGGACTAGCTACCTACGAGCAGTACTTC. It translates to CASSSGLATYEQYF. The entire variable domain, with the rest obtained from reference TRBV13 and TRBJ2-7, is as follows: AAGVIQSPRHLIKEKRETATLKCYPIPRHDTVYWYQQGPGQDPQFLISFYEKMQSDKGSIPDRFSAQQFSDYHSELNMSSLELGDSALYFCASSSGLATYEQYFGPGTRLTVT.

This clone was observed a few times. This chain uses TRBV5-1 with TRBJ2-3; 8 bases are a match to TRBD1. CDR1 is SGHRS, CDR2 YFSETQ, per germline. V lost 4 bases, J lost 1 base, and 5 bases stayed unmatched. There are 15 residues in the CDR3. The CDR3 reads CASSIGQGGTDTQYF. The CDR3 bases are TGCGCCAGCAGCATTGGACAGGGCGGCACAGATACGCAGTATTTT. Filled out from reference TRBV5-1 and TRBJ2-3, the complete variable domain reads KAGVTQTPRYLIKTRGQQVTLSCSPISGHRSVSWYQQTPGQGLQFLFEYFSETQRNKGNFPGRFSGRQFSNSRSEMNVSTLELGDSALYLCASSIGQGGTDTQYFGPGTRLTVL.

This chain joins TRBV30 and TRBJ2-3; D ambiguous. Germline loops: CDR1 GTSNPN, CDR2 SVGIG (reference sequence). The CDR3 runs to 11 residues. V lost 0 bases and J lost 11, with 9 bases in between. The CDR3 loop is CAWSVSIRQYF. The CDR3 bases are TGTGCCTGGAGTGTATCTATTCGGCAGTATTTT.

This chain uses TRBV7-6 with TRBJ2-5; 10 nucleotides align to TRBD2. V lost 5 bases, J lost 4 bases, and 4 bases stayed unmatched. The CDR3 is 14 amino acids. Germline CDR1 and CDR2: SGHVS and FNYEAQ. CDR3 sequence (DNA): TGTGCCAGCAGCATCGGACTAGCGGCAGAGACCCAGTACTTC. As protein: CASSIGLAAETQYF.

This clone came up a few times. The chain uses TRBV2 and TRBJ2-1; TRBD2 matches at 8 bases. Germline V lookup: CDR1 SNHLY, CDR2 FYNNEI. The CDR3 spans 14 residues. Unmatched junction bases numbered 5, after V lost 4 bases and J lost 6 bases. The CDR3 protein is CASSVGLAGNEQFF. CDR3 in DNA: TGTGCCAGCAGTGTAGGACTAGCTGGCAATGAGCAGTTCTTC.

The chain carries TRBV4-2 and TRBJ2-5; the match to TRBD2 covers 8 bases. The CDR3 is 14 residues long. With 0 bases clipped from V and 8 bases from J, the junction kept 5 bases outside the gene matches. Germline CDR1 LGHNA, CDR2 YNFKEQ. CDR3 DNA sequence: TGTGCCAGCAGCCAAGACCCCCTAGCGGGCACCCAGTACTTC. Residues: CASSQDPLAGTQYF.

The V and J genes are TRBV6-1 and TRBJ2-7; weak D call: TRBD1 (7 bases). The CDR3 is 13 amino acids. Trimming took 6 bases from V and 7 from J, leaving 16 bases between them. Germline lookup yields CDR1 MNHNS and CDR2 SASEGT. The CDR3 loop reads CASRGGTALEQYF. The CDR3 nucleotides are TGTGCCAGCAGGGGCGGGACAGCTTTAGAGCAGTACTTC.

The CDR3: CAISESYSGTGELFF. The CDR3 DNA is TGTGCCATCAGTGAGTCGTACAGCGGGACCGGGGAGCTGTTTTTT. The genes are TRBV10-3 and TRBJ2-2; the D gene is possibly TRBD2 (6 bases). V was clipped by 0 bases and J by 5 bases, with 10 bases between them. The CDR3 length is 15 residues. Germline V gives CDR1 ENHRY, CDR2 SYGVKD.